This T cell receptor (beta chain) is from a study of blood T cell repertoires in COVID-19. Turning to the study itself: The samples span acute and convalescent COVID-19 from the United States, Italy and Spain. PBMCs, B-cell-depleted T cells, or T cells provided the cDNA or gDNA that made up the material.

Per the authors' pipeline: Researchers report that nucleated cell counts were estimated from reference gene primer amplification. Some clones are missing from TCRdb's copy, which holds only in-frame ones; the method was immunoSEQ multiplex PCR. The D gene and trimming were derived from the DNA, and the V and J assignments and clone size from that table. The profile covers about 190,000 clones, with under 80% appearing a single time and about 14% taken by the ten largest. V lost 3 bases, J lost 8 bases, and 15 bases stayed unmatched. Germline V gene sequence: CDR1 DFQATT, CDR2 SNEGSKA (reference sequence). CDR3 length: 15 residues.

Sequencing input: peripheral blood. The J gene is TRBJ1-2, the V gene TRBV20-1; 7 positions match TRBD1. This TCR was recovered from a man aged 50 to 59 who had recovered from COVID-19. The CDR3 spells CSASVGLRGLGGYTF. CDR3 sequence (DNA): TGCAGTGCTAGTGTTGGGCTGAGGGGGCTTGGCGGCTACACCTTC.